A selection of T cell receptor beta chains follows, all from one sample in a study of type 1 regulatory T cells. These receptors' targets are unknown. TCRdb processed the reads anew with MiXCR; each CDR3 protein has one entry. The profile shows roughly 40,000 distinct CDR3 sequences, 10% to 15% of them singletons. The sample taken for sequencing was cultured non-Tr1 T cells, either the whole culture or a sorted T cell fraction (not recorded which). Source of these receptors: a human donor in good health. Both conserved end residues are part of each CDR3. Fields, in order: D gene, J gene, V gene, clone size, CDR3 DNA, CDR3 protein. D genes are given only for firm matches. The listing skips clone size in some rows; elsewhere it reads once, few, many or a size class.

D gene: NA; J gene: TRBJ2-1; V gene: TRBV30; clone size: NA; CDR3 DNA: TGTGCCTGGAGTGTAAGGGGGAGGATTTACAATGAGCAGTTCTTC; CDR3 protein: CAWSVRGRIYNEQFF
D gene: NA; J gene: TRBJ1-2; V gene: TRBV7-9; clone size: NA; CDR3 DNA: TGTGCCAGCAGCTTAGGAAACACGGTGACCCATGGCTACACCTTC; CDR3 protein: CASSLGNTVTHGYTF
D gene: TRBD1; J gene: TRBJ1-5; V gene: TRBV7-8; clone size: few; CDR3 DNA: TGTGCCAGCAGCTTATTAGGGACAGGGGTCCATCAGCCCCAGCATTTT; CDR3 protein: CASSLLGTGVHQPQHF
D gene: NA; J gene: TRBJ2-7; V gene: TRBV5-1; clone size: few; CDR3 DNA: TGCGCCAGCAGCTTCCGGGGTGCGGACTACGAGCAGTACTTC; CDR3 protein: CASSFRGADYEQYF
D gene: NA; J gene: TRBJ1-1; V gene: TRBV20-1; clone size: many; CDR3 DNA: TGCAGTGCTAGAGTCATGGGGTCTGAAGCTTTCTTT; CDR3 protein: CSARVMGSEAFF
D gene: NA; J gene: TRBJ1-6; V gene: TRBV20-1; clone size: medium-sized; CDR3 DNA: TGCAGTGCTTCTACAGGGTCCTCATCGCCCCTCCACTTT; CDR3 protein: CSASTGSSSPLHF
D gene: TRBD1; J gene: TRBJ1-1; V gene: TRBV12-3/TRBV12-4; clone size: many; CDR3 DNA: TGTGCCAGCAGCCTGGGACAGGCGGGGACTGAAGCTTTCTTT; CDR3 protein: CASSLGQAGTEAFF
D gene: NA; J gene: TRBJ1-4; V gene: TRBV2; clone size: many; CDR3 DNA: TGTGCCAGCAGTGGTTTAGCTGAAAAACTGTTTTTT; CDR3 protein: CASSGLAEKLFF
D gene: NA; J gene: TRBJ1-2; V gene: TRBV12-3/TRBV12-4; clone size: many; CDR3 DNA: TGTGCCAGCAGGAACGGACAGAGCCCCTATGGCTACACCTTC; CDR3 protein: CASRNGQSPYGYTF
D gene: NA; J gene: TRBJ2-7; V gene: TRBV6-1; clone size: many; CDR3 DNA: TGTGCCAGCAGTTCCGGAAGGACTGACAGAGTTGGGGAGCAGTACTTC; CDR3 protein: CASSSGRTDRVGEQYF
D gene: TRBD1; J gene: TRBJ1-2; V gene: TRBV6-6; clone size: many; CDR3 DNA: TGTGCCAGCATTTCCGGGACAGTCTATGGCTACACCTTC; CDR3 protein: CASISGTVYGYTF
D gene: TRBD2; J gene: TRBJ2-1; V gene: TRBV20-1; clone size: few; CDR3 DNA: TGCAGTGCTAGAGCCCCAGGGACTAGCGGTTACAATGAGCAGTTCTTC; CDR3 protein: CSARAPGTSGYNEQFF
D gene: NA; J gene: TRBJ2-7; V gene: TRBV19; clone size: NA; CDR3 DNA: TGTGCCAGTAGCACGACAAAACCGGGGTCCTACGAGCAGTACTTC; CDR3 protein: CASSTTKPGSYEQYF
D gene: NA; J gene: TRBJ2-4; V gene: TRBV20-1; clone size: NA; CDR3 DNA: TGCAGTGGCGAACTAGGGGTGGAAAACATTCAGTACTTC; CDR3 protein: CSGELGVENIQYF
D gene: TRBD2; J gene: TRBJ2-3; V gene: TRBV7-9; clone size: few; CDR3 DNA: TGTGCCAGCAGCTCAATCGCTAGCGGGAGGGCCAGGGGAGATACGCAGTATTTT; CDR3 protein: CASSSIASGRARGDTQYF
D gene: NA; J gene: TRBJ1-1; V gene: TRBV10-3; clone size: many; CDR3 DNA: TGTGCCATCCAACGGGACCCTATGAACACTGAAGCTTTCTTT; CDR3 protein: CAIQRDPMNTEAFF
D gene: NA; J gene: TRBJ2-6; V gene: TRBV30; clone size: few; CDR3 DNA: TGTGCCTCCTCGGCCCCCAACGTCCTGACTTTC; CDR3 protein: CASSAPNVLTF
D gene: NA; J gene: TRBJ2-1; V gene: TRBV5-1; clone size: NA; CDR3 DNA: TGCGCCTCCTGTAAGACGCCCCAGACATACAATGAGCAGTTCTTC; CDR3 protein: CASCKTPQTYNEQFF
D gene: NA; J gene: TRBJ1-5; V gene: TRBV7-8; clone size: many; CDR3 DNA: TGTGCCAGCAGCCCCCAGGCGGGTTATAGCAATCAGCCCCAGCATTTT; CDR3 protein: CASSPQAGYSNQPQHF
D gene: NA; J gene: TRBJ2-7; V gene: TRBV5-1; clone size: many; CDR3 DNA: TGCGCCAGCAGCTTGAATGCTCGGGGCGCATCCTACGAGCAGTACTTC; CDR3 protein: CASSLNARGASYEQYF
D gene: TRBD2; J gene: TRBJ2-2; V gene: TRBV7-2; clone size: NA; CDR3 DNA: TGTGCCAGCAGCACCCTGGAAAGCGGGAGAGGGACCGGGGAGCTGTTTTTT; CDR3 protein: CASSTLESGRGTGELFF
D gene: TRBD1; J gene: TRBJ2-5; V gene: TRBV5-1; clone size: many; CDR3 DNA: TGCGCCAGCAGCTTGGATCCAGGGGGAGAGACCCAGTACTTC; CDR3 protein: CASSLDPGGETQYF
D gene: NA; J gene: TRBJ2-3; V gene: TRBV20-1; clone size: many; CDR3 DNA: TGCAGTGCTAGAAGGCCGGGGGCGGATACGCAGTATTTT; CDR3 protein: CSARRPGADTQYF
D gene: TRBD2; J gene: TRBJ2-1; V gene: TRBV24-1; clone size: many; CDR3 DNA: TGTGCCACCAGTGACGGGGCTAGCGGGAGGACCTACAATGAGCAGTTCTTC; CDR3 protein: CATSDGASGRTYNEQFF
D gene: TRBD1; J gene: TRBJ2-3; V gene: TRBV15; clone size: NA; CDR3 DNA: TGTGCCACCAGCAGAGATCAGGGGGTAGATACGCAGTATTTT; CDR3 protein: CATSRDQGVDTQYF
D gene: TRBD2; J gene: TRBJ2-3; V gene: TRBV20-1; clone size: few; CDR3 DNA: TGCAGTGCTAAGGATGGCGGGAGGGCCACAGATACGCAGTATTTT; CDR3 protein: CSAKDGGRATDTQYF
D gene: NA; J gene: TRBJ2-7; V gene: TRBV7-8; clone size: few; CDR3 DNA: TGTGCCAGCAGTGTCTCGGGGGAGAACTACGAGCAGTACTTC; CDR3 protein: CASSVSGENYEQYF
D gene: NA; J gene: TRBJ2-7; V gene: TRBV7-9; clone size: few; CDR3 DNA: TGTGCCAGCGTTAGGACACCAGGATACGAGCAGTACTTC; CDR3 protein: CASVRTPGYEQYF
D gene: NA; J gene: TRBJ2-7; V gene: TRBV18; clone size: few; CDR3 DNA: TGTGCCAGCTCACCCGGGGTAGCGTCCTCCTACGAGCAGTACTTC; CDR3 protein: CASSPGVASSYEQYF
D gene: NA; J gene: TRBJ1-5; V gene: TRBV20-1; clone size: NA; CDR3 DNA: TGCAGTGGGGGGGACCTTAGCAATCAGCCCCAGCATTTT; CDR3 protein: CSGGDLSNQPQHF
D gene: NA; J gene: TRBJ2-2; V gene: TRBV5-6; clone size: many; CDR3 DNA: TGTGCCAGCAGCTTGTTTCTGGGGGCAGCCGGGGAGCTGTTTTTT; CDR3 protein: CASSLFLGAAGELFF
D gene: TRBD1; J gene: TRBJ1-1; V gene: TRBV5-1; clone size: few; CDR3 DNA: TGCGCCAGCAGCCCCGGACAGGGGGCGGACACTGAAGCTTTCTTT; CDR3 protein: CASSPGQGADTEAFF
D gene: NA; J gene: TRBJ2-1; V gene: TRBV7-2; clone size: many; CDR3 DNA: TGTGCCAGCAGCTTAGCGTTCGGGTACGGTGAGCAGTTCTTC; CDR3 protein: CASSLAFGYGEQFF
D gene: TRBD1; J gene: TRBJ2-1; V gene: TRBV24-1; clone size: NA; CDR3 DNA: TGTGCCACCAGTGATCCCTCGACAGGGATATCCTACAATGAGCAGTTCTTC; CDR3 protein: CATSDPSTGISYNEQFF
D gene: TRBD1; J gene: TRBJ2-5; V gene: TRBV7-6; clone size: NA; CDR3 DNA: TGTGCCAGCAACCCCTTAGGGACAGGGGCCGGGGGGACCCAGTACTTC; CDR3 protein: CASNPLGTGAGGTQYF
D gene: TRBD2; J gene: TRBJ2-1; V gene: TRBV29-1; clone size: NA; CDR3 DNA: TGCAGCGTAGCTAGCGGGACCTACAATGAGCAGTTCTTC; CDR3 protein: CSVASGTYNEQFF
D gene: NA; J gene: TRBJ2-5; V gene: TRBV5-1; clone size: many; CDR3 DNA: TGCGCCAGCAGGCCAGCAGGGTCGGGTGAGACCCAGTACTTC; CDR3 protein: CASRPAGSGETQYF
D gene: NA; J gene: TRBJ1-1; V gene: TRBV19; clone size: few; CDR3 DNA: TGTGCCAGTCGGGTGGCGACGAACACTGAAGCTTTCTTT; CDR3 protein: CASRVATNTEAFF
D gene: NA; J gene: TRBJ1-1; V gene: TRBV7-2; clone size: medium-sized; CDR3 DNA: TGTGCCAGCAGCTTATCGGCCAGAAACACTGAAGCTTTCTTT; CDR3 protein: CASSLSARNTEAFF
D gene: TRBD1; J gene: TRBJ2-5; V gene: TRBV20-1; clone size: NA; CDR3 DNA: TGCAGTGTTAGGACAGGGGGTTTGGAGACCCAGTACTTC; CDR3 protein: CSVRTGGLETQYF
D gene: NA; J gene: TRBJ2-1; V gene: TRBV5-6; clone size: medium-sized; CDR3 DNA: TGTGCCAGCAGCTCCTACAATGAGCAGTTCTTC; CDR3 protein: CASSSYNEQFF
D gene: NA; J gene: TRBJ1-1; V gene: TRBV5-1; clone size: NA; CDR3 DNA: TGCGCCAGCAAAGGGCAGGTGAACACTGAAGCTTTCTTT; CDR3 protein: CASKGQVNTEAFF
D gene: TRBD1; J gene: TRBJ2-7; V gene: TRBV29-1; clone size: few; CDR3 DNA: TGCAGCGTTATGCCCGGGACAGGGGTGTACGAGCAGTACTTC; CDR3 protein: CSVMPGTGVYEQYF
D gene: NA; J gene: TRBJ2-3; V gene: TRBV18; clone size: NA; CDR3 DNA: TGTGCCAGCTCACCATATGAGCTCAGCACAGATACGCAGTATTTT; CDR3 protein: CASSPYELSTDTQYF
D gene: NA; J gene: TRBJ2-1; V gene: TRBV7-8; clone size: NA; CDR3 DNA: TGTGCCAGCAGCTTAGAAGGAGTGCCCTACAATGAGCAGTTCTTC; CDR3 protein: CASSLEGVPYNEQFF
D gene: NA; J gene: TRBJ2-1; V gene: TRBV7-2; clone size: many; CDR3 DNA: TGTGCCAGCAGCCCGGACGTGGGTGAGCAGTTCTTC; CDR3 protein: CASSPDVGEQFF
D gene: TRBD1; J gene: TRBJ2-1; V gene: TRBV7-9; clone size: many; CDR3 DNA: TGTGCCAGCAGCCATGAAAGGACAGGTCAGTTCTTC; CDR3 protein: CASSHERTGQFF
D gene: TRBD2; J gene: TRBJ2-1; V gene: TRBV18; clone size: NA; CDR3 DNA: TGTGCCAGCTCCCGGGGCGGGACTAGCGGGAGTGTGCAGTTCTTC; CDR3 protein: CASSRGGTSGSVQFF
D gene: NA; J gene: TRBJ2-1; V gene: TRBV7-2; clone size: NA; CDR3 DNA: TGTGCCAGCAGCTTAAGGCGGTACAATGAGCAGTTCTTC; CDR3 protein: CASSLRRYNEQFF
D gene: NA; J gene: TRBJ1-2; V gene: TRBV7-2; clone size: many; CDR3 DNA: TGTGCCAGCAGTTCCGGGGGCCCGGGGGGCTATGGCTACACCTTC; CDR3 protein: CASSSGGPGGYGYTF
D gene: TRBD1; J gene: TRBJ1-5; V gene: TRBV10-3; clone size: NA; CDR3 DNA: TGTGCCATCAAGACAGGGGGTAGCAATCAGCCCCAGCATTTT; CDR3 protein: CAIKTGGSNQPQHF
D gene: NA; J gene: TRBJ2-2; V gene: TRBV11-2; clone size: many; CDR3 DNA: TGTGCCAGCAGCAAAAACAGTAACACCGGGGAGCTGTTTTTT; CDR3 protein: CASSKNSNTGELFF
D gene: NA; J gene: TRBJ1-1; V gene: TRBV20-1; clone size: few; CDR3 DNA: TGCAGTGCTAGAGATCGGGGGAACACTGAAGCTTTCTTT; CDR3 protein: CSARDRGNTEAFF
D gene: NA; J gene: TRBJ2-5; V gene: TRBV9; clone size: NA; CDR3 DNA: TGTGCCAGCAGCGTAGGTCGGTCAGGGAGCCAGACCCAGTACTTC; CDR3 protein: CASSVGRSGSQTQYF
D gene: TRBD2; J gene: TRBJ2-1; V gene: TRBV7-2; clone size: many; CDR3 DNA: TGTGCCAGCAGTCTACTAGCGATCAATGAGCAGTTCTTC; CDR3 protein: CASSLLAINEQFF
D gene: TRBD2; J gene: TRBJ2-7; V gene: TRBV20-1; clone size: NA; CDR3 DNA: TGCAGTGCTGTGCTTAGCGGGAGGAACTCCTACGAGCAGTACTTC; CDR3 protein: CSAVLSGRNSYEQYF
D gene: TRBD2; J gene: TRBJ2-7; V gene: TRBV6-1; clone size: many; CDR3 DNA: TGTGCCAGCGCAGGACTAGCGGGAGTCTACGAGCAGTACTTC; CDR3 protein: CASAGLAGVYEQYF